A selection of T cell receptor beta chains follows, all from one sample in a study of tumor-infiltrating lymphocytes in localized non-small cell lung cancer. Sequenced by immunoSEQ multiplex PCR; TCRdb stores in-frame clones only, minus some. The data show thousands of clones, roughly 76% seen once. Sequenced: uninvolved lung tissue not adjacent to the tumor. These receptors were taken from a human donor with non-small cell lung cancer. The CDR3 runs from the conserved cysteine through the conserved F or W. D genes are given only for firm matches. Size is omitted from some rows. Given values are once, few, many or a class for expanded clones.

d_call j_call clone_size v_call cdr3_nt cdr3_aa
TRBD1 TRBJ2-7 - TRBV7-3 TGTGCCAGCAGCCCGGGGGCCGGGACAGGGAGCGAGCAGTACTTC CASSPGAGTGSEQYF
- TRBJ1-6 once TRBV27 TGTGCCAGCAGAAGCTCCTATAATTCACCCCTCCACTTT CASRSSYNSPLHF
TRBD2 TRBJ2-3 - TRBV5-1 TGCGCCAGCAGCCCGGGACTAGCGGGAGGAACGCAGTATTTT CASSPGLAGGTQYF
- TRBJ1-4 - TRBV30 TGTGCCTGGACCACTGGGGGGGGGACGGGGGAAAAACTGTTTTTT CAWTTGGGTGEKLFF
- TRBJ2-7 few TRBV2 TGTGCCACGCAGCTGAGGTACGAGCAGTACTTC CATQLRYEQYF
- TRBJ2-7 - TRBV18 TGTGCCAGCTCGGAAGACTCTCTCTTCAGCGAACAGTACTTC CASSEDSLFSEQYF
- TRBJ2-7 - TRBV6-1 TGTGCCAGCAGTGAATATGAGGCCCCCTACGAGCAGTACTTC CASSEYEAPYEQYF
- TRBJ1-1 - TRBV27 TGTGCCAGCAGTTTAGTGCTGAACACTGAAGCTTTCTTT CASSLVLNTEAFF
- TRBJ1-2 once TRBV14 TGTGCCAGCAGAAACCGACAGGACCTCAACGGGAGCTACACCTTC CASRNRQDLNGSYTF
- TRBJ1-1 - TRBV2 TGTGCCAGCATGGGTGGGAGGTGGAACACTGAAGCTTTCTTT CASMGGRWNTEAFF
- TRBJ1-5 - TRBV6-1 TGTGCCAGCAGTCCGAACTCGGGGTATCATCAGCCCCAGCATTTT CASSPNSGYHQPQHF
- TRBJ2-1 - TRBV27 TGTGCCAGCAGTTTTGGAGGGCCGGGTTCCAATGAGCAGTTCTTC CASSFGGPGSNEQFF
- TRBJ1-5 - TRBV10-3 TGTGCCATCAGTGAGATTGATAATCAGCCCCAGCATTTT CAISEIDNQPQHF
- TRBJ1-1 - TRBV7-9 TGTGCCAGCAGCTTAGCGGTGGGACCGAGTACTGAAGCTTTCTTT CASSLAVGPSTEAFF
TRBD2 TRBJ2-1 - TRBV28 TGTGCCAGCAGTCCCCCGACTAGCGGGAGTTACAATGAGCAGTTCTTC CASSPPTSGSYNEQFF
TRBD2 TRBJ2-7 once TRBV5-6 TGTGCCAGCGCCAATACCCCTAGCGGGACAACCTACGAGCAGTACTTC CASANTPSGTTYEQYF
- TRBJ1-5 - TRBV19 TGTGCCAGTAGTATAGTGGGTAGTCATCAGCCCCAGCATTTT CASSIVGSHQPQHF
- TRBJ1-1 - TRBV11-2 TGTGCCAGCAGCCGGGCCAGGCATGAAGCTTTCTTT CASSRARHEAFF
TRBD1 TRBJ1-5 - TRBV5-6 TGTGCCAGCAGTTTTTTTTCCCTAGGGGGCGGTCAGCCCCAGCATTTT CASSFFSLGGGQPQHF
TRBD2 TRBJ2-7 - TRBV5-4 TGTGCCAGCTCCTCGGGGGCCGGGACTAGATCTTCCGAGCAGTACTTC CASSSGAGTRSSEQYF
- TRBJ2-5 - TRBV18 TGTGCCAGCTCGCAACTGGAGGCCCAAGAGACCCAGTACTTC CASSQLEAQETQYF
- TRBJ2-7 - TRBV28 TGTGCCAGCAGTGGACGGTCCCCCTACGAGCAGTACTTC CASSGRSPYEQYF
TRBD1 TRBJ2-3 few TRBV28 TGTGCCAGCAGTTTTACAGGGACAGGCAGCACAGATACGCAGTATTTT CASSFTGTGSTDTQYF
TRBD1 TRBJ1-1 - TRBV28 TGTGCCAGCAGTTCCAACAGGGGGAGCACTGAAGCTTTCTTT CASSSNRGSTEAFF
TRBD1 TRBJ1-2 - TRBV29-1 TGCAGCATCCGGACAGGGTCGAACTATGGCTACACCTTC CSIRTGSNYGYTF
TRBD1 TRBJ2-3 - TRBV11-3 TGTGCCAGCAGCGCACAGGGGATGGGGACAGATACGCAGTATTTT CASSAQGMGTDTQYF
TRBD1 TRBJ2-7 few TRBV5-1 TGCGCCAGCAGCTTGGAAGGGACAGGGGGTAACGAGCAGTACTTC CASSLEGTGGNEQYF
TRBD1 TRBJ2-7 few TRBV25-1 TGTGCCAGCAGTGCCGAGTGGAGAGGACAGGGGACGAACGAGCAGTACTTC CASSAEWRGQGTNEQYF
TRBD2 TRBJ2-5 - TRBV28 TGTGCCAGCAGTTTCCTAGCGGGAGGGGCTGAGACCCAGTACTTC CASSFLAGGAETQYF
TRBD1 TRBJ1-1 - TRBV27 TGTGCCAGCAGCCCGGGACAGGGGCGTCCTGAAGCTTTCTTT CASSPGQGRPEAFF
- TRBJ1-1 - TRBV27 TGTGCCAGCAGCACCCCAAAGGGGGGCTTGGCTTTCTTT CASSTPKGGLAFF
TRBD2 TRBJ2-7 large TRBV19 TGTGCCAGTAGTCCCGAGGGACTAGCGGGAGTCTACGAGCAGTACTTC CASSPEGLAGVYEQYF
- TRBJ2-7 - TRBV7-5 TGTGCCAGAAGCCCTGCGGGGGGGGGCCGAGGCGGCAGACCCTACGAGCAGTACTTC CARSPAGGGRGGRPYEQYF
- TRBJ2-4 - TRBV7-8 TGTGCCAGCAGCTTAAGTGGGATAACAAACATTCAGTACTTC CASSLSGITNIQYF
TRBD2 TRBJ2-7 - TRBV7-9 TGTGCCAGCAGCTTTCTAGCGGGAGTACCCTACGAGCAGTACTTC CASSFLAGVPYEQYF
- TRBJ2-1 - TRBV29-1 TGCAGCGCCGGACGGGGGAATGAGCAGTTCTTC CSAGRGNEQFF
TRBD1 TRBJ2-2 - TRBV19 TGTGCCGTCGGGGTACAGGGGGGATGGTCCGGGGAGCTGTTTTTT CAVGVQGGWSGELFF
- TRBJ2-2 - TRBV7-7 TGTGCTAGCAGCTCCCAGGGAGGGGGCCACACCGGGGAGCTGTTTTTT CASSSQGGGHTGELFF
TRBD2 TRBJ2-1 - TRBV29-1 TGCAGCGTTGAAGATCCTGCGGGAGGGCCCTCCTACAATGAGCAGTTCTTC CSVEDPAGGPSYNEQFF
TRBD1 TRBJ2-7 medium-sized TRBV7-9 TGTGCCAGCAGCACGTGGGACAGAGAATACGAGCAGTACTTC CASSTWDREYEQYF